The present entry profiles one T cell receptor beta chain with its context. The data derive from a study of cytomegalovirus exposure and HLA in healthy donors. On the study more broadly: HLA-typed donors were the source of around 85 million unique TCRs held in an early data release.

Trimming removed 3 bases from V and 7 bases from J, with 16 bases in between. The germline CDR1 and CDR2 sequences are GTSNPN and SVGIG (reference sequence). The CDR3 has 14 residues. A multiplex PCR was run with 60 Vbeta primers and 13 Jbeta primers. Under the authors' procedure: A later analysis tallied tens of millions of unique TCR beta chains, approximately 11 million of them shared. Using immunoSEQ multiplex PCR, the repertoire was profiled, and TCRdb retains in-frame clones only, with some absent. V, J and clone size are those of that table, while D and trimming were read from the DNA. Its listing shows about 140,000 clones.

The source of this sequence is a male donor in good health and CMV-seronegative. Material: PBMCs. This sequence joins TRBV30 and TRBJ1-5; D is unclear. The CDR3 DNA follows: TGTGCCTGGAGCCCTTCGACAAACCTACAGCCCCAGCATTTT. Its translation is CAWSPSTNLQPQHF.